A selection of T cell receptor beta chains follows, all from one sample in a study of cytomegalovirus exposure and HLA in healthy donors. The protocol was immunoSEQ multiplex PCR, while the TCRdb copy is restricted to in-frame clones and leaves out a portion. The table lists 150,000 or so clones, around 90% of them singletons. Sequences were obtained from PBMCs. These receptors were taken from a woman aged 25 to 45 in good health and CMV-seropositive. CDR3s include the opening cysteine and the closing phenylalanine or tryptophan. Each record gives: D gene, V gene, clone size, J gene, CDR3 protein, CDR3 DNA. A D gene is named only where the DNA matches it firmly. Clone size is not always given. Where it is, it says once, few, many or a class for expanded clones.

d_gene: NA
v_gene: TRBV29-1
abundance: NA
j_gene: TRBJ2-4
CDR3aa: CSVEDGGPNVNIQYF
CDR3nt: TGCAGCGTTGAAGATGGTGGGCCCAATGTAAACATTCAGTACTTC

d_gene: NA
v_gene: TRBV12-1
abundance: NA
j_gene: TRBJ2-1
CDR3aa: CASSLRGGVSYNEQFF
CDR3nt: TGTGCCAGCAGCTTGCGCGGGGGGGTCTCCTACAATGAGCAGTTCTTC

d_gene: TRBD2
v_gene: TRBV27
abundance: NA
j_gene: TRBJ2-3
CDR3aa: CASTQGGPDTQYF
CDR3nt: TGTGCCAGCACTCAGGGAGGGCCAGATACGCAGTATTTT

d_gene: TRBD2
v_gene: TRBV4-2
abundance: NA
j_gene: TRBJ2-1
CDR3aa: CASSQDRYSGGPNNEQFF
CDR3nt: TGTGCCAGCAGCCAAGATCGGTATAGCGGGGGGCCAAACAATGAGCAGTTCTTC

d_gene: NA
v_gene: TRBV28
abundance: NA
j_gene: TRBJ1-1
CDR3aa: CASSLRQAGTEAFF
CDR3nt: TGTGCCAGCAGTTTAAGACAGGCGGGCACTGAAGCTTTCTTT

d_gene: NA
v_gene: TRBV5-4
abundance: NA
j_gene: TRBJ2-1
CDR3aa: CASSVPGSSYNEQFF
CDR3nt: TGTGCCAGCAGCGTCCCGGGGAGCTCCTACAATGAGCAGTTCTTC

d_gene: NA
v_gene: TRBV2
abundance: NA
j_gene: TRBJ2-7
CDR3aa: CASGGTLYEQYF
CDR3nt: TGTGCCAGCGGGGGGACCCTCTACGAGCAGTACTTC

d_gene: NA
v_gene: TRBV6-1
abundance: NA
j_gene: TRBJ2-5
CDR3aa: CASSADRKETQYF
CDR3nt: TGTGCCAGCAGTGCCGACAGGAAAGAGACCCAGTACTTC

d_gene: TRBD1
v_gene: TRBV9
abundance: NA
j_gene: TRBJ1-2
CDR3aa: CASSAYLGTGYSAGDGYTF
CDR3nt: TGTGCCAGCAGCGCCTATTTAGGGACAGGGTACAGCGCTGGGGATGGCTACACCTTC

d_gene: NA
v_gene: TRBV2
abundance: NA
j_gene: TRBJ2-1
CDR3aa: CASREGPVYNEQFF
CDR3nt: TGTGCCAGCAGAGAAGGCCCAGTTTACAATGAGCAGTTCTTC

d_gene: NA
v_gene: TRBV2
abundance: NA
j_gene: TRBJ2-2
CDR3aa: CAARRGGTGELFF
CDR3nt: TGTGCCGCACGAAGGGGGGGTACCGGGGAGCTGTTTTTT

d_gene: TRBD2
v_gene: TRBV5-1
abundance: NA
j_gene: TRBJ2-7
CDR3aa: CASSLASGSYEQYF
CDR3nt: TGCGCCAGCAGCTTGGCTAGCGGGAGCTACGAGCAGTACTTC

d_gene: NA
v_gene: TRBV5-1
abundance: once
j_gene: TRBJ2-6
CDR3aa: CASRDGGSGANVLTF
CDR3nt: TGCGCCAGCAGGGACGGGGGCTCTGGGGCCAACGTCCTGACTTTC

d_gene: TRBD1
v_gene: TRBV2
abundance: NA
j_gene: TRBJ2-3
CDR3aa: CASNRGITDTQYF
CDR3nt: TGTGCCAGCAACAGGGGAATCACAGATACGCAGTATTTT

d_gene: NA
v_gene: TRBV5-1
abundance: NA
j_gene: TRBJ2-1
CDR3aa: CASSLARVGEQFF
CDR3nt: TGCGCCAGCAGCTTGGCGCGGGTTGGTGAGCAGTTCTTC

d_gene: NA
v_gene: TRBV4-1
abundance: NA
j_gene: TRBJ2-7
CDR3aa: CASSTSRGVSYEQYF
CDR3nt: TGCGCCAGCAGCACCAGCAGGGGGGTTAGCTACGAGCAGTACTTC

d_gene: NA
v_gene: TRBV7-7
abundance: NA
j_gene: TRBJ2-7
CDR3aa: CASSQDRSSYEQYF
CDR3nt: TGTGCCAGCAGCCAAGACAGGAGCTCCTACGAGCAGTACTTC

d_gene: NA
v_gene: TRBV6-5
abundance: NA
j_gene: TRBJ1-5
CDR3aa: CASSYSPGQPQHF
CDR3nt: TGTGCCAGCAGTTACTCACCAGGGCAGCCCCAGCATTTT

d_gene: TRBD2
v_gene: TRBV9
abundance: NA
j_gene: TRBJ2-1
CDR3aa: CASSPRWGGEGNEQFF
CDR3nt: TGTGCCAGCAGCCCCCGGTGGGGGGGGGAGGGGAATGAGCAGTTCTTC

d_gene: TRBD2
v_gene: TRBV9
abundance: once
j_gene: TRBJ2-5
CDR3aa: CASSVGLAGVTETQYF
CDR3nt: TGTGCCAGCAGCGTAGGCCTAGCGGGAGTGACGGAGACCCAGTACTTC

d_gene: NA
v_gene: TRBV10-3
abundance: NA
j_gene: TRBJ1-1
CDR3aa: CAIRGIAGMNTEAFF
CDR3nt: TGTGCCATCAGGGGCATAGCGGGGATGAACACTGAAGCTTTCTTT

d_gene: NA
v_gene: TRBV6-1
abundance: NA
j_gene: TRBJ2-7
CDR3aa: CASSTGHFYEQYF
CDR3nt: TGTGCCAGCAGTACGGGACACTTCTACGAGCAGTACTTC

d_gene: TRBD1
v_gene: TRBV5-1
abundance: few
j_gene: TRBJ2-1
CDR3aa: CASSTTGGEQFF
CDR3nt: TGCGCCAGCAGCACCACAGGGGGGGAGCAGTTCTTC

d_gene: TRBD2
v_gene: TRBV11-1
abundance: NA
j_gene: TRBJ2-1
CDR3aa: CASSTRLAGGSYNEQFF
CDR3nt: TGTGCCAGCAGCACGAGACTAGCGGGGGGATCCTACAATGAGCAGTTCTTC

d_gene: NA
v_gene: TRBV28
abundance: NA
j_gene: TRBJ1-1
CDR3aa: CASSLPRRRITEAFF
CDR3nt: TGTGCCAGCAGCCTACCCCGCCGGAGGATAACTGAAGCTTTCTTT

d_gene: TRBD2
v_gene: TRBV5-1
abundance: NA
j_gene: TRBJ2-7
CDR3aa: CASSVTSGGYEQYF
CDR3nt: TGCGCCAGCAGCGTCACTAGCGGGGGCTACGAGCAGTACTTC

d_gene: NA
v_gene: TRBV13
abundance: NA
j_gene: TRBJ1-2
CDR3aa: CASSLLQGKYGYTF
CDR3nt: TGTGCCAGCAGCTTATTACAGGGAAAGTATGGCTACACCTTC

d_gene: NA
v_gene: TRBV6-1
abundance: once
j_gene: TRBJ2-1
CDR3aa: CASKRTEYNEQFF
CDR3nt: TGTGCCAGCAAACGGACAGAATACAATGAGCAGTTCTTC

d_gene: TRBD1
v_gene: TRBV28
abundance: NA
j_gene: TRBJ1-5
CDR3aa: CASSRGLPRGTGYQPQHF
CDR3nt: TGTGCCAGCAGCCGAGGTCTACCGCGGGGGACAGGGTATCAGCCCCAGCATTTT

d_gene: NA
v_gene: TRBV5-1
abundance: NA
j_gene: TRBJ1-5
CDR3aa: CASSFGGNQPQHF
CDR3nt: TGCGCCAGCAGCTTCGGAGGCAATCAGCCCCAGCATTTT

d_gene: TRBD1
v_gene: TRBV4-1
abundance: once
j_gene: TRBJ1-3
CDR3aa: CASSHAPGQEGNTIYF
CDR3nt: TGCGCCAGCAGCCACGCTCCGGGACAGGAGGGAAACACCATATATTTT

d_gene: NA
v_gene: TRBV2
abundance: NA
j_gene: TRBJ2-7
CDR3aa: CASSRLATSYEQYF
CDR3nt: TGTGCCAGCTCCCGGCTAGCGACCTCCTACGAGCAGTACTTC

d_gene: NA
v_gene: TRBV6-6
abundance: NA
j_gene: TRBJ1-5
CDR3aa: CASTRSPRGDQPQHF
CDR3nt: TGTGCCAGCACAAGGAGCCCCAGGGGTGATCAGCCCCAGCATTTT

d_gene: TRBD1
v_gene: TRBV19
abundance: NA
j_gene: TRBJ2-5
CDR3aa: CASSIRDRASTQYF
CDR3nt: TGTGCCAGTAGTATCAGGGACAGGGCTTCCACCCAGTACTTC

d_gene: TRBD2
v_gene: TRBV5-1
abundance: once
j_gene: TRBJ2-3
CDR3aa: CASSSPPTSGGDTQYF
CDR3nt: TGCGCCAGCAGCTCCCCACCCACTAGCGGGGGAGATACGCAGTATTTT

d_gene: NA
v_gene: TRBV28
abundance: NA
j_gene: TRBJ2-7
CDR3aa: CASSSGVYEQYF
CDR3nt: TGTGCCAGCAGTTCCGGGGTCTACGAGCAGTACTTC

d_gene: TRBD1
v_gene: TRBV7-9
abundance: NA
j_gene: TRBJ2-7
CDR3aa: CASSLGGGGEQYF
CDR3nt: TGTGCCAGCAGCTTAGGAGGGGGCGGCGAGCAGTACTTC

d_gene: TRBD1
v_gene: TRBV9
abundance: NA
j_gene: TRBJ2-3
CDR3aa: CASSRQGAGDTQYF
CDR3nt: TGTGCCAGCAGCCGACAGGGGGCAGGAGATACGCAGTATTTT

d_gene: TRBD1
v_gene: TRBV28
abundance: NA
j_gene: TRBJ1-4
CDR3aa: CASSERGTVHEKLFF
CDR3nt: TGTGCCAGCAGTGAGAGGGGGACAGTCCATGAAAAACTGTTTTTT

d_gene: TRBD1
v_gene: TRBV7-8
abundance: once
j_gene: TRBJ2-7
CDR3aa: CASSSRTGAEQYF
CDR3nt: TGTGCCAGCAGCTCCCGGACAGGGGCCGAGCAGTACTTC

d_gene: TRBD2
v_gene: TRBV5-1
abundance: NA
j_gene: TRBJ2-3
CDR3aa: CASSLGRTGTSLDTQYF
CDR3nt: TGCGCCAGCAGCTTGGGGCGGACCGGGACTAGCCTGGATACGCAGTATTTT

d_gene: NA
v_gene: TRBV28
abundance: once
j_gene: TRBJ2-7
CDR3aa: CAVRDSYEQYF
CDR3nt: TGTGCCGTACGGGACTCCTACGAGCAGTACTTC

d_gene: TRBD1
v_gene: TRBV27
abundance: NA
j_gene: TRBJ2-5
CDR3aa: CASRKQGQETQYF
CDR3nt: TGTGCCAGCAGGAAACAGGGGCAAGAGACCCAGTACTTC

d_gene: TRBD1
v_gene: TRBV5-4
abundance: once
j_gene: TRBJ2-5
CDR3aa: CASTQGQSQETQYF
CDR3nt: TGTGCCAGCACCCAGGGACAGTCCCAAGAGACCCAGTACTTC

d_gene: NA
v_gene: TRBV6-1
abundance: NA
j_gene: TRBJ2-7
CDR3aa: CASTQGGNEQYF
CDR3nt: TGTGCCAGCACCCAAGGGGGAAACGAGCAGTACTTC

d_gene: NA
v_gene: TRBV5-1
abundance: once
j_gene: TRBJ2-3
CDR3aa: CASSLAVHTDTQYF
CDR3nt: TGCGCCAGCAGCTTGGCGGTCCACACAGATACGCAGTATTTT

d_gene: NA
v_gene: TRBV6-1
abundance: NA
j_gene: TRBJ2-7
CDR3aa: CASSVMEGYEQYF
CDR3nt: TGTGCCAGCAGTGTCATGGAGGGCTACGAGCAGTACTTC

d_gene: TRBD2
v_gene: TRBV27
abundance: NA
j_gene: TRBJ2-5
CDR3aa: CASSRLAGETQYF
CDR3nt: TGTGCCAGCAGTCGGCTAGCGGGGGAGACCCAGTACTTC

d_gene: NA
v_gene: TRBV10-3
abundance: NA
j_gene: TRBJ2-7
CDR3aa: CATQGPNGYEQYF
CDR3nt: TGTGCCACCCAGGGGCCCAATGGCTACGAGCAGTACTTC

d_gene: NA
v_gene: TRBV10-2
abundance: NA
j_gene: TRBJ1-2
CDR3aa: CASSDRAASNYGYTF
CDR3nt: TGCGCCAGCAGTGACAGGGCAGCTTCCAACTATGGCTACACCTTC

d_gene: TRBD1
v_gene: TRBV15
abundance: NA
j_gene: TRBJ2-7
CDR3aa: CATSVYPGQGAYEQYF
CDR3nt: TGTGCCACCAGCGTTTACCCGGGACAGGGGGCCTACGAGCAGTACTTC

d_gene: NA
v_gene: TRBV4-1
abundance: once
j_gene: TRBJ2-7
CDR3aa: CASSQTSRYEQYF
CDR3nt: TGCGCCAGCAGCCAAACTAGCCGCTACGAGCAGTACTTC

d_gene: NA
v_gene: TRBV28
abundance: NA
j_gene: TRBJ2-1
CDR3aa: CASRPAGSYNEQFF
CDR3nt: TGTGCCAGCAGGCCAGCCGGGAGTTACAATGAGCAGTTCTTC

d_gene: NA
v_gene: TRBV2
abundance: NA
j_gene: TRBJ2-7
CDR3aa: CASRSDRYEQYF
CDR3nt: TGTGCCAGCAGGTCGGACAGATACGAGCAGTACTTC